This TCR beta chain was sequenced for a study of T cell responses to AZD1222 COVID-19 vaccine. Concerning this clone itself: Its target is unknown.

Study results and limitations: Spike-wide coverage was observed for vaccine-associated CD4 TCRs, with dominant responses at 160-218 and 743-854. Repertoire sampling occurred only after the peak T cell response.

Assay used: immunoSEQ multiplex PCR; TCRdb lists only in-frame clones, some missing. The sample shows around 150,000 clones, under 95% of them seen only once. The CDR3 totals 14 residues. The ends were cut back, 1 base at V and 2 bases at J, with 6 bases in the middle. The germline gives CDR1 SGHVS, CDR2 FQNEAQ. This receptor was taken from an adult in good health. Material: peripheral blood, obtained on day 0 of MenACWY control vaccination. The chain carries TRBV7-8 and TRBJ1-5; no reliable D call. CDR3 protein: CASSLDAGNQPQHF. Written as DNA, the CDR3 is TGTGCCAGCAGCTTAGATGCGGGCAATCAGCCCCAGCATTTT.